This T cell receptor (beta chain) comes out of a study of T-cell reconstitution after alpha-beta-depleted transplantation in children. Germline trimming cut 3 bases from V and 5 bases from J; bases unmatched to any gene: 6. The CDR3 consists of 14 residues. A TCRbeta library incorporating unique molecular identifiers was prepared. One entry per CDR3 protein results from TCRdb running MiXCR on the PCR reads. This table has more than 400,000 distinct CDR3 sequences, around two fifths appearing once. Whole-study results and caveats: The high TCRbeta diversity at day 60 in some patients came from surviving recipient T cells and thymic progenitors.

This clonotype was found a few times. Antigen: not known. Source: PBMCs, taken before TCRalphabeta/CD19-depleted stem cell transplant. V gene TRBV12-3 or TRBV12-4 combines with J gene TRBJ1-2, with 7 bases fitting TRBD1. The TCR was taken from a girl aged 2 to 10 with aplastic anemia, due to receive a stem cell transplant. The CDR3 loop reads CASSFGQEGYGYTF. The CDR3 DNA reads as TGTGCCAGCAGTTTCGGACAGGAGGGGTATGGCTACACCTTC.